The 25 T cell receptor beta chains below were found in one sample sequenced in a study of STAT3 mutations in large granular lymphocyte leukemia (dated by TCRdb to 2018 to 2020). Paper-wide results and their limitations: All T-LGLL patients had at least one immunodominant TCRbeta clonotype, and roughly half had multiple immunodominant subclonotypes.

Their antigen targets remain unknown. The library came from the immunoSEQ multiplex PCR assay. In its TCRdb copy, this immuneACCESS table keeps in-frame sequences only and misses some clones. Where compared with another copy, unresolved V genes explain less than half of these, and the others have no known cause. The sample records about 40,000 clones, 70% to 90% of which are singletons. The top ten clonotypes cover about 0.46% of the sample. Sequenced material: PBMCs. Receptors were obtained from a human donor with T large granular lymphocyte leukemia. Some clones in this sample may be carry-over from other donors' samples.

J is TRBJ2-5 and V is TRBV10-3; no firm D call. The V gene lost 11 bases and the J gene lost 1 base, with 14 bases spanning the gap. The CDR3 is 13 amino acids. Germline assignment: CDR1 ENHRY and CDR2 SYGVKD. CDR3 in DNA: TGTGCCGCCCGCCCAGCCCTCCAAGAGACCCAGTACTTC. This sequence encodes CAARPALQETQYF.

J is TRBJ2-1 and V is TRBV15; D is ambiguous. This CDR3 has 15 amino acids. The germline gives CDR1 LNHNV, CDR2 YYDKDF (reference sequence). V lost 0 bases and J 2 bases, leaving 8 bases between the germline ends. The CDR3 region is CATSRDPATYNEQFF. CDR3 DNA: TGTGCCACCAGCAGAGATCCTGCCACCTACAATGAGCAGTTCTTC.

The chain recombines TRBV7-6 with TRBJ1-6, with D hard to call. The V gene's germline CDR1 is SGHVS and CDR2 FNYEAQ. Trimming took off 1 base at V and 7 bases at J, with 8 bases between the two ends. The CDR3 contains 14 residues. In DNA form, the CDR3 reads TGTGCCAGCAGCTTAGACGAGGGAAATTCACCCCTCCACTTT. Translated, it gives CASSLDEGNSPLHF.

V gene TRBV4-2 combines with J gene TRBJ1-1; D gene ambiguous. V lost 0 bases and J lost 1, with 12 bases in between. CDR1 and CDR2 from the germline V gene are LGHNA and YNFKEQ. The CDR3 spans 16 residues. The CDR3 nucleotides read TGTGCCAGCAGCCAAGATACGTCGTTTGGGAACACTGAAGCTTTCTTT. Translation: CASSQDTSFGNTEAFF.

The chain couples TRBV6-5 to TRBJ2-2, with a tentative D call TRBD1 (6 bases). The germline V and J ends were trimmed by 6 bases and 7 bases, with 12 bases remaining between them. CDR1 is MNHEY and CDR2 is SVGAGI in the germline V gene. The CDR3 is 13 amino acids. CDR3 region: CASRSRGIGELFF. The CDR3 DNA reads as TGTGCCAGCAGGAGCAGGGGCATCGGGGAGCTGTTTTTT.

The chain joins TRBV6-6 to TRBJ2-7, with TRBD1 matching over 7 bases. Germline trimming cut 8 bases from V and 3 bases from J; bases unmatched to any gene: 4. The CDR3 runs 12 residues. Per germline, CDR1 MNHNY and CDR2 SVGAGI (reference sequence). The CDR3: CASSQGDYEQYF. CDR3 nucleotides: TGTGCCAGCTCTCAGGGGGACTACGAGCAGTACTTC.

CDR3 sequence reads: CASSIRLGTDTQYF. CDR3 DNA sequence: TGTGCCAGCAGTATCCGGTTGGGCACAGATACGCAGTATTTT. The J gene is TRBJ2-3, the V gene TRBV7-6, with no clear D. This CDR3 spans 14 amino acids. CDR1 SGHVS and CDR2 FNYEAQ come from the germline V gene. V shed 6 bases and J shed 1 base, with 11 bases lying between them. The full variable domain, rest sourced from reference TRBV7-6 and TRBJ2-3, is GAGVSQSPRYKVTKRGQDVALRCDPISGHVSLYWYRQALGQGPEFLTYFNYEAQQDKSGLPNDRFSAERPEGSISTLTIQRTEQRDSAMYRCASSIRLGTDTQYFGPGTRLTVL.

The chain joins TRBV6-6 to TRBJ1-1, with TRBD1 matching 12 bases. The length of the CDR3 is 14 residues. Germline loops: CDR1 MNHNY, CDR2 SVGAGI (reference sequence). J lost 7 bases, V lost 8 bases, and 8 bases had no gene match. Here the CDR3 reads CASGGQGARSEAFF. The CDR3 region has the DNA TGTGCCAGCGGGGGACAGGGGGCGCGGAGTGAAGCTTTCTTT.

This chain uses TRBV6-1 with TRBJ2-2; 9 bases line up with TRBD1. Per germline, CDR1 MNHNS and CDR2 SASEGT. The ends lost 8 bases at V and 6 bases at J; junction bases unmatched: 7. The CDR3 length is 14 residues. The CDR3 is CASFRDRVAGELFF. CDR3 DNA: TGTGCCAGCTTCCGGGACAGGGTGGCCGGGGAGCTGTTTTTT.

V gene TRBV5-4 combines with J gene TRBJ1-6, with 7 bases lining up with TRBD1. The CDR3 contains 15 residues. V gave up 0 bases and J gave up 10 bases; unmatched junction bases: 7. The germline V gene encodes CDR1 SGHNT and CDR2 YYREEE (reference sequence). The CDR3 here is CASSLGPGQRSPLHF. CDR3 coding DNA: TGTGCCAGCAGCTTGGGCCCGGGACAGCGGTCACCCCTCCACTTT.

V usage is TRBV6-6 and J usage is TRBJ2-1, with 10 bases fitting TRBD1. The V gene's germline CDR1 is MNHNY and CDR2 SVGAGI (reference sequence). The CDR3 is 14 residues long. V dropped 6 bases and J dropped 9; count of bases not matched to a gene: 8. The CDR3 nucleotides are TGTGCCAGCAGCCATGGACAGGGGGACGTTGAGCAGTTCTTC. It translates to CASSHGQGDVEQFF.

The rearrangement joins TRBV15 to TRBJ2-1; D unclear. This CDR3 has 13 amino acids. Per the germline V gene, CDR1 is LNHNV and CDR2 is YYDKDF (reference sequence). V was trimmed by 5 bases and J by 4 bases, leaving 9 bases between them. CDR3 residues: CATSGRTYNEQFF. The CDR3 coding sequence is TGTGCCACCAGCGGAAGAACGTACAATGAGCAGTTCTTC.

This chain uses TRBV27 with TRBJ2-7; D call uncertain. The CDR3 contains 11 residues. Germline CDR1 is MNHEY and CDR2 is SMNVEV (reference sequence). V lost 9 bases, J lost 11 bases, and 17 bases lay in between. The CDR3 is CASRRHSREYV. Here the CDR3 DNA reads TGTGCCAGTAGACGTCACTCCCGGGAGTACGTC.

The chain recombines TRBV7-2 with TRBJ2-5; D perhaps matches TRBD2 (5 bases). Trimming shortened V by 6 bases and J by 7 bases, and 15 bases separated the two germline ends. Germline CDR1 is SGHTA and CDR2 is FQGNSA. The CDR3 totals 13 residues. The CDR3 nucleotides are TGTGCCAGCAGGTCGGACTCTTTGGGGACCCAGTACTTC. Encoded protein: CASRSDSLGTQYF.

This clone was detected only a few times. This same CDR3 is encoded by further DNA sequences in the sample. The rearrangement joins TRBV5-1 to TRBJ1-4, with no clear D. Trimming removed 0 bases at V and 2 bases at J, with 5 bases between. Per the germline V gene, CDR1 is SGHRS and CDR2 is YFSETQ. The CDR3 spans 14 residues. The CDR3 DNA sequence: TGCGCCAGCAGCTTGGACAGTACTAATGAAAAACTGTTTTTT. Residues: CASSLDSTNEKLFF.

This clone was picked up one time. The chain combines TRBV19 with TRBJ2-1; D may be TRBD1 (6 bases). V shed 5 bases and J shed 4 bases, with 15 bases lying between them. From germline, CDR1 is LNHDA and CDR2 SQIVND (reference sequence). The CDR3 spans 15 residues. CDR3 nucleotide sequence: TGTGCCAGTAGTGTGGCGACAGGACCATACAATGAGCAGTTCTTC. This codes for CASSVATGPYNEQFF.

The chain recombines TRBV5-5 with TRBJ2-7; maybe TRBD2 (5 bases). V gave up 0 bases and J gave up 0 bases, with 10 bases separating them. CDR3 length: 15 amino acids. Germline V gives CDR1 SGHKS, CDR2 YYEKEE (reference sequence). CDR3 residues: CASSLVPGNSYEQYV. Written as DNA, the CDR3 is TGTGCCAGCAGCTTGGTCCCCGGGAACTCCTACGAGCAGTACGTC.

The gene calls are TRBV30 and TRBJ2-3; perhaps TRBD1 as D (5 bases). Germline V gene lookup returns CDR1 GTSNPN and CDR2 SVGIG (reference sequence). V was trimmed by 5 bases and J by 6 bases, leaving 15 bases between them. The CDR3 totals 13 residues. CDR3: CAWDKNRRDTQYF. In nucleotides, the CDR3 is TGTGCCTGGGACAAGAACAGGCGCGATACGCAGTATTTT.

The gene calls are TRBV5-1 and TRBJ2-2, with 10 bases that match TRBD2. The germline gives CDR1 SGHRS, CDR2 YFSETQ. Germline trimming cut 3 bases from V and 0 bases from J; bases unmatched to any gene: 2. The CDR3 is made up of 16 amino acids. The CDR3 spells CASSSGLAANTGELFF. CDR3 DNA sequence: TGCGCCAGCAGCTCTGGACTAGCGGCGAACACCGGGGAGCTGTTTTTT.

The chain is built from TRBV4-2 and TRBJ1-2; D perhaps matches TRBD1 (6 bases). The CDR3 spans 16 residues. The ends were cut back, 0 bases at V and 7 bases at J, with 18 bases in the middle. CDR1 and CDR2 (germline): LGHNA, YNFKEQ. CDR3 DNA sequence: TGTGCCAGCAGCCAAGATCTGGTCGGGGGGCTTATTGGCTACACCTTC. This codes for CASSQDLVGGLIGYTF.

This clone was found once. The genes are TRBV30 and TRBJ1-3; D call uncertain. Germline lookup yields CDR1 GTSNPN and CDR2 SVGIG (reference sequence). V was shortened by 5 bases and J by 0 bases, with 5 bases between the two germline ends. CDR3 size: 12 residues. The CDR3 region is CAWGGSGNTIYF. In DNA, the CDR3 is TGTGCCTGGGGAGGCTCTGGAAACACCATATATTTT.

This rearrangement joins TRBV19 to TRBJ1-6; 7 bases agree with TRBD1. The germline V gene has CDR1 LNHDA and CDR2 SQIVND (reference sequence). V lost 10 bases and J lost 5; bases outside the gene matches: 8. The CDR3 is 14 residues long. CDR3 residues: CATDPGTDNSPLHF. The CDR3 bases are TGTGCCACCGATCCCGGGACAGATAATTCACCCCTCCACTTT.

The rearrangement links TRBV5-1 to TRBJ2-6; no definite D call. The V end was cut by 5 bases, the J end by 0 bases, with 9 bases between. Germline CDR1 reads SGHRS; CDR2 reads YFSETQ. CDR3 length: 15 amino acids. CDR3 in amino acids: CASRDVSSGANVLTF. CDR3 sequence (DNA): TGCGCCAGCAGAGACGTAAGCTCTGGGGCCAACGTCCTGACTTTC.

The chain links TRBV25-1 to TRBJ2-1, with 7 bases lining up with TRBD1. The germline gives CDR1 MGHDK, CDR2 SYGVNS. The CDR3 is 15 residues long. Trimming took 3 bases from V and 4 from J; bases not matched to a gene: 6. In DNA, the CDR3 is TGTGCCAGCAGTGACCCACAGGGGAAATACAATGAGCAGTTCTTC. This translates into CASSDPQGKYNEQFF.

The rearrangement links TRBV10-3 to TRBJ1-2, with D tentatively TRBD1 (5 bases). The CDR3 has 13 amino acids. V lost 2 bases and J 4 bases, leaving 8 bases between the germline ends. Germline V CDR1 and CDR2: ENHRY, SYGVKD. The CDR3 region has the DNA TGTGCCATCAGTGAGGGGGGGGGCTATGGCTACACCTTC. Its protein is CAISEGGGYGYTF.